One and the same sample provided the 7 T cell receptor beta chains below, sequenced in a study of T cell responses to AZD1222 COVID-19 vaccine. The method was immunoSEQ multiplex PCR; TCRdb's version includes in-frame clones alone and lacks a portion of them. The data hold more than 85,000 clones, with 87% observed a single time. The sample consisted of peripheral blood, taken on day 0 of AZD1222 vaccination. The receptors stem from an adult in good health.

The genes are TRBV6-5 and TRBJ2-3; 8 bases agree with TRBD2. Germline trimming cut 4 bases from V and 0 bases from J; bases unmatched to any gene: 3. CDR3 length: 15 amino acids. Germline-derived CDR1 and CDR2 are MNHEY and SVGAGI. The CDR3 DNA reads as TGTGCCAGCAGTTCTCGGACTAGCAGCACAGATACGCAGTATTTT. Its translation: CASSSRTSSTDTQYF.

The rearrangement joins TRBV30 to TRBJ1-6, with 11 bases lining up with TRBD1. Germline values: CDR1 GTSNPN, CDR2 SVGIG (reference sequence). The CDR3 contains 14 residues. The CDR3 DNA reads TGTGCTTTGAAGGGGGACAGGGGGTATTCACCCCTCCACTTT. Its translation is CALKGDRGYSPLHF.

V gene TRBV15 combines with J gene TRBJ1-4, with 12 bases lining up with TRBD1. This CDR3 is 16 amino acids long. Germline CDR1 LNHNV, CDR2 YYDKDF (reference sequence). V trimming: 1 base; J trimming: 10 bases; junction bases outside the gene matches: 7. CDR3 amino acids: CATSRGRGQGAGKLFF. CDR3 nucleotides: TGTGCCACCAGCAGAGGGCGGGGACAGGGGGCTGGAAAACTGTTTTTT.

In DNA, the CDR3 is TGTGCCACCAGCAGAGATGTAGGGGATCCCAATGAGCAGTTCTTC. This gives the protein CATSRDVGDPNEQFF. The chain carries TRBV15 and TRBJ2-1; possible D gene TRBD1, 5 bases. The V and J ends lost 0 bases and 6 bases respectively, with 12 bases between them. CDR1 LNHNV and CDR2 YYDKDF come from the germline V gene (reference sequence). The CDR3 has 15 residues.

The rearrangement uses TRBV12-3 or TRBV12-4 and TRBJ1-2; maybe TRBD1 (5 bases). V gave up 3 bases and J gave up 13 bases, with 12 bases separating them. The CDR3 is made up of 11 amino acids. CDR3 DNA sequence: TGTGCCAGCAGTTTGGTAGGGGACCCCACCTTC. Translated: CASSLVGDPTF.

The rearrangement links TRBV5-4 to TRBJ1-5, with a tentative D call TRBD1 (5 bases). The germline gives CDR1 SGHNT, CDR2 YYREEE (reference sequence). The CDR3 is 13 amino acids. V was trimmed by 5 bases and J by 3 bases, leaving 9 bases between them. CDR3 coding DNA: TGTGCCAGCAGTCGGGACCTCAATCAGCCCCAGCATTTT. It yields the protein CASSRDLNQPQHF.

The chain links TRBV12-3 or TRBV12-4 to TRBJ1-3; D unclear. Trimming took off 3 bases at V and 2 bases at J, with 5 bases between the two ends. The CDR3 is 13 amino acids. CDR3 DNA: TGTGCCAGCAGTTTCAGTCCTGGAAACACCATATATTTT. Amino acid sequence: CASSFSPGNTIYF.